This TCR beta chain was documented in a study of response to subunit inactivated influenza vaccine. CDR3 length equals 17 residues. CDR1 SSHAT and CDR2 FNYEAQ come from the germline V gene (reference sequence). Comment on this clonotype: Its target is not known. At one boundary the junction diverges from the germline segment, which might be a read error.

General observations from the study: It was the authors' suggestion that each seasonal influenza vaccination recruits few new T cells.

Each CDR3 protein gets one entry after TCRdb re-called the RT-PCR reads with MiXCR. The table has 650,000 to 700,000 distinct CDR3 sequences, around 16% seen once. This receptor was obtained from a man aged 50 to 60 who received an inactivated influenza vaccine. Source: PBMCs from blood, taken 11 to 12 days after vaccination. The chain uses TRBV7-7 and TRBJ2-1, with 8 bases aligning to TRBD2. CDR3 region: CASSLEPPGGALSEQFF. CDR3 nucleotides: TGTGCTAGCAGCTTAGAACCGCCGGGGGGGGCGTTGAGTGAGCAGTTCTTC.